Shown below are 8 T cell receptor beta chains from a single sample sequenced in a study of shared clonotypes between healthy human individuals. The table came from immunoSEQ multiplex PCR; TCRdb's copy has only in-frame clones and leaves some out. The data contain roughly 680,000 clones, over 60% of them seen just once; the ten biggest clones take up over 1.5%. Sequenced input: memory CD4+ T cells sorted from blood. As to subset: CD45RA-negative fraction. These receptors were taken from a woman aged 25 to 39 in good health.

The chain employs TRBV4-2 and TRBJ2-1, with 7 bases lining up with TRBD2. V shed 1 base, J shed 1 base, and the junction held 7 bases outside the gene matches. Looked up from germline, CDR1 is LGHNA and CDR2 is YNFKEQ. This CDR3 has 17 amino acids. CDR3 coding DNA: TGTGCCAGCAGCCAAGTGAGGAGCGGGGAATCCTACAATGAGCAGTTCTTC. It specifies CASSQVRSGESYNEQFF.

The chain couples TRBV9 to TRBJ2-5; TRBD1 agrees at 10 bases. The J call could be wrong; TRBJ2-7 is a better fit for the DNA end. The CDR3 runs 16 residues. Germline CDR1 and CDR2: SGDLS and YYNGEE. This chain's CDR3 is CASSARQGAPSYEQYF. CDR3 DNA sequence: TGTGCCAGCAGCGCGCGACAGGGGGCACCATCCTACGAGCAGTACTTC.

This clone was counted between two and nine times. In DNA, the CDR3 is TGTGCCAGTAGTCCGGGACAGGGCATCGATGGGCGGTCGCAGTATTTT. Its translation is CASSPGQGIDGRSQYF. The genes are TRBV19 and TRBJ2-3, with 9 bases matching TRBD1. The CDR3 totals 16 residues. With 5 bases clipped from V and 10 bases from J, the junction kept 16 bases outside the gene matches. Germline CDR1 LNHDA, CDR2 SQIVND (reference sequence).

The gene calls are TRBV15 and TRBJ2-7, with a possible D match to TRBD1 (6 bases). The V end was cut by 2 bases, the J end by 3 bases, with 14 bases between. The germline CDR1 and CDR2 sequences are LNHNV and YYDKDF (reference sequence). The CDR3 spans 15 residues. For the CDR3, the DNA is TGTGCCACCAGCAGACAACAGGGACGAGGCTACGAGCAGTACTTC. As protein: CATSRQQGRGYEQYF.

The chain employs TRBV28 and TRBJ2-5, with D possibly TRBD2 on 5 matching bases. The length of the CDR3 is 15 residues. The V end lost 2 bases, the J end lost 2 bases, and 12 bases lay between the germline ends. In germline, CDR1 is MDHEN, CDR2 SYDVKM. In DNA, the CDR3 is TGTGCCAGCAGTTTAGGGTTCGGAGGACAAGAGACCCAGTACTTC. Residues: CASSLGFGGQETQYF.

The chain recombines TRBV28 with TRBJ2-1; maybe TRBD2 (5 bases). V was pared by 8 bases and J by 4 bases, with 12 bases between. In germline, CDR1 is MDHEN, CDR2 SYDVKM. This CDR3 comprises 13 residues. In nucleotides, the CDR3 is TGTGCCAGCTTCCAGCGGAGTTACAATGAGCAGTTCTTC. Residues: CASFQRSYNEQFF.

The count of this clone is one. The chain has TRBV2 and TRBJ2-3, with D tentatively TRBD2 (6 bases). The CDR3 loop spans 14 amino acids. Trimming took 6 bases from V and 6 from J, leaving 16 bases between them. Germline V lookup: CDR1 SNHLY, CDR2 FYNNEI. CDR3 sequence reads: CASSRDSRGDTQYF. The CDR3 region has the DNA TGTGCCAGCAGCCGGGACTCCCGTGGGGATACGCAGTATTTT.

This clone has a single count. This chain links TRBV7-3 with TRBJ1-1, with 10 bases fitting TRBD1. Trimming cost V 5 bases and J 5 bases; bases outside gene matches: 5. The CDR3 is 14 amino acids. Germline V CDR1 and CDR2: SGHTA, FQGTGA. CDR3 coding DNA: TGTGCCAGCAGCCCGGACAGGGGGTGGACTGAAGCTTTCTTT. It yields the protein CASSPDRGWTEAFF.